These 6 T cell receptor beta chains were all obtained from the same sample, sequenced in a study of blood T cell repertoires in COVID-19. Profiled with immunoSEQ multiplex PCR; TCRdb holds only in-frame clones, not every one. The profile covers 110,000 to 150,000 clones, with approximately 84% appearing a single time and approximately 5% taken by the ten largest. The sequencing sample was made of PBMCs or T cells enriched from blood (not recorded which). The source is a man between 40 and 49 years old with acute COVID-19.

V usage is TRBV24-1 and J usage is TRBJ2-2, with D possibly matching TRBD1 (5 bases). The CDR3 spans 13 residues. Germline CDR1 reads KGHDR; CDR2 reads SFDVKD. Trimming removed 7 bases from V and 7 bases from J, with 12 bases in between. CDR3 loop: CATSFETDGELFF. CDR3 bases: TGTGCCACCAGCTTCGAGACAGACGGGGAGCTGTTTTTT.

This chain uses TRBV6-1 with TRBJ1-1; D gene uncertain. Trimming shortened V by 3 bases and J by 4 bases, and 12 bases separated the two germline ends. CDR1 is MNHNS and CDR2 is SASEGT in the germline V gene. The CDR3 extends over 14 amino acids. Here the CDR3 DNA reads TGTGCCAGCAGTGAGGGCTGGGTGGGCACTGAAGCTTTCTTT. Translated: CASSEGWVGTEAFF.

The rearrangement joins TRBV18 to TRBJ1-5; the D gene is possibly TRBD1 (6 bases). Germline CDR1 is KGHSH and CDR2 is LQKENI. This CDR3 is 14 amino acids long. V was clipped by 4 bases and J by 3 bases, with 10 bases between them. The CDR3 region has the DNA TGTGCCAGCTCACAGGGACAACCCAATCAGCCCCAGCATTTT. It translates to CASSQGQPNQPQHF.

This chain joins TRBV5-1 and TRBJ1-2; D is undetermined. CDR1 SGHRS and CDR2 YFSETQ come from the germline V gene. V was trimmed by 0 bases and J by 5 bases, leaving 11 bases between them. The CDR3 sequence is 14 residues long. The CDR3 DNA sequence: TGCGCCAGCAGCTTGGATGCCGGGAGTTATGGCTACACCTTC. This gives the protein CASSLDAGSYGYTF.

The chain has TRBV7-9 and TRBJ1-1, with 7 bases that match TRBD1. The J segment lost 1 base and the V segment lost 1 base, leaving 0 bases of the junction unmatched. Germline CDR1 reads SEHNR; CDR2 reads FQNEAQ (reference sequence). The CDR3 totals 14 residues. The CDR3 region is CASSLGTGNTEAFF. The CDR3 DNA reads TGTGCCAGCAGCTTAGGGACAGGGAACACTGAAGCTTTCTTT.

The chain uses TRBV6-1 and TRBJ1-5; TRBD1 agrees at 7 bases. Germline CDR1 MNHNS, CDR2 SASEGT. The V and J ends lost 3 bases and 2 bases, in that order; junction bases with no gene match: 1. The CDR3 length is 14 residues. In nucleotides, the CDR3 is TGTGCCAGCAGTGATCAGGGGGGCAATCAGCCCCAGCATTTT. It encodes CASSDQGGNQPQHF.